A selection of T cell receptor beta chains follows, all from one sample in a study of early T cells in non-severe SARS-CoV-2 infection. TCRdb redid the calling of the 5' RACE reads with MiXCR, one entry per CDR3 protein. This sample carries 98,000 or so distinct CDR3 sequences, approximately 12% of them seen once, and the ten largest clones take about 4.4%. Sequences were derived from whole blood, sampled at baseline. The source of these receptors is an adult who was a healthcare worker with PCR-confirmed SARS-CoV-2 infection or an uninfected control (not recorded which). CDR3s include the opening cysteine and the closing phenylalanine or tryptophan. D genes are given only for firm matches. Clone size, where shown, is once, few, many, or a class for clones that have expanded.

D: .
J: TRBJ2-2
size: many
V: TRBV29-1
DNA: TGCAGCGTGCCAGGGGACACCGGGGAGCTGTTTTTT
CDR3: CSVPGDTGELFF

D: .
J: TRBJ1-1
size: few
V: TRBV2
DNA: TGTGCCAGCAAGATTATAGGGGGAACTGAAGCTTTCTTT
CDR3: CASKIIGGTEAFF

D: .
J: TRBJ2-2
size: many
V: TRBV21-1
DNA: TGTGCCAGCAGCGCCGGGGAGCTGTTTTTT
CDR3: CASSAGELFF

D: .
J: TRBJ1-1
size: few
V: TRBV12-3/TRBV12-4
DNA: TGTGCCAGCACTATGACGTCGGCCCCTGAAGCTTTCTTT
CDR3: CASTMTSAPEAFF

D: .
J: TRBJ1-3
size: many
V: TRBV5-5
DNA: TGTGCCAGCAGTCCGGCGGACACCTCCTCTGGAAACACCATATATTTT
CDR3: CASSPADTSSGNTIYF

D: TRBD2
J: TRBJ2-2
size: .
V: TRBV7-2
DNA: TGTGCCAGCAGCTCCCCGGGACTAGCGGGAGTTGATCTGTTTTTT
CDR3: CASSSPGLAGVDLFF

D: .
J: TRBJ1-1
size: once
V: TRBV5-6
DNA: TGTGCCAGCAGGGAGGCGGGAGCTGGGAACACTGAAGCTTTCTTT
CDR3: CASREAGAGNTEAFF

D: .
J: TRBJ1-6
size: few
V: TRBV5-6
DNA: TGTGCCAGCAGTCCGGGGCGCAGGGCTGGAATTTCACCCCTCCACTTT
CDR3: CASSPGRRAGISPLHF

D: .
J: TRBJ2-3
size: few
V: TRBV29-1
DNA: TGCAGCGTTGACTCTAGACCAGCTAGCACAGATACGCAGTATTTT
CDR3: CSVDSRPASTDTQYF

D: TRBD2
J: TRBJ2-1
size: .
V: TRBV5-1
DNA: TGCGCCAGCAGCTTTTCTCCCGGGACTAGCGATCACAATGAGCAGTTCTTC
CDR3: CASSFSPGTSDHNEQFF

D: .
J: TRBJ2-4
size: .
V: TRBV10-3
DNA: TGTGCCATCAGTGAGAACTCCGTCGAGGGTTCGCAGTACTTC
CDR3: CAISENSVEGSQYF

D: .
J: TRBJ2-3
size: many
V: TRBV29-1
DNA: TGCAGCGTTGAGGAGGGGGCAGATACGCAGTATTTT
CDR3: CSVEEGADTQYF

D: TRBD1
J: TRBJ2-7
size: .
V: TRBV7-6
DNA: TGTGCCAGCAGCCAGGGACAGGGGCTCTCCTACGAGCAGTACTTC
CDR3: CASSQGQGLSYEQYF

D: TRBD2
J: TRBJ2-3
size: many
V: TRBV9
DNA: TGTGCCAGCAGCGTGTCCGGGGGGGCCTTGAGAGATACGCAGTATTTT
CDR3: CASSVSGGALRDTQYF

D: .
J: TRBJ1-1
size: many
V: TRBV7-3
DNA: TGTGCCAGCAGCTTAGGGGCAGTCACTGAAGCTTTCTTT
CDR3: CASSLGAVTEAFF

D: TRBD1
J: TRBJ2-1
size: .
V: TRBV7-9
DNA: TGTGCCAGCAGCCCTAAGGGACAGAACAATGAGCAGTTCTTC
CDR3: CASSPKGQNNEQFF

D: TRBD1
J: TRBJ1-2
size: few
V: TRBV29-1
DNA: TGCAGCGCCGGACAGGGGGCGCGAGGCTACACCTTC
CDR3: CSAGQGARGYTF

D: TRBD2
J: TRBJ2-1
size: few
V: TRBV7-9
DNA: TGTGCCAGCAGCATATTAGCGGGAGGAGCCCACAATGAGCAGTTCTTC
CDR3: CASSILAGGAHNEQFF

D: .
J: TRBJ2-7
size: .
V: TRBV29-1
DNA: TGCAGCGTTGTGAGCGATAGGTACGAGCAGTACTTC
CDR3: CSVVSDRYEQYF

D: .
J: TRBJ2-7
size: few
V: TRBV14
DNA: TGTGCCAGCAGCCCTTTCTTGACAGGCGTCGGGGAGCAGTACTTC
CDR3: CASSPFLTGVGEQYF

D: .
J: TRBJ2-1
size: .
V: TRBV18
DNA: TGTGCCAGCTCACCCCTCCCAGCGGCAAGCTCCTACAATGAGCAGTTCTTC
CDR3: CASSPLPAASSYNEQFF

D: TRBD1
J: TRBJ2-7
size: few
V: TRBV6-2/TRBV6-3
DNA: TGTGCCAGCAGTTATCGGACAGGGGTAAGGGAGCAGTACTTC
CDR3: CASSYRTGVREQYF

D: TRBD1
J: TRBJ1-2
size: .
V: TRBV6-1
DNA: TGTGCCAGCAGTGAAAACAGGGGGCACTATGGCTACACCTTC
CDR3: CASSENRGHYGYTF

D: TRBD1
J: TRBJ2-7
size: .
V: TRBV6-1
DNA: TGTGCCAGCCGTGACAGGGGAACCTACGAGCAGTACTTC
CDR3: CASRDRGTYEQYF

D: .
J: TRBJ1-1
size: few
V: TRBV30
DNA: TGTGCCTGGAGACGGCCAGGGGTGACTGAAGCTTTCTTT
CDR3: CAWRRPGVTEAFF

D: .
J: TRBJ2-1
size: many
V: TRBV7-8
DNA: TGTGCCAGCAGCCCACATCAAGGTTCAAGCAATGAGCAGTTCTTC
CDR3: CASSPHQGSSNEQFF

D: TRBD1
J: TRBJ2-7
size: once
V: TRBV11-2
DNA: TGTGCCAGCAGCCCAAGAGGACAGGGCGTATCCTACGAGCAGTACTTC
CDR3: CASSPRGQGVSYEQYF

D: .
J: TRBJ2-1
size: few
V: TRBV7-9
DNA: TGTGCCAGCAGCCCGAATTATGAGCAGTTCTTC
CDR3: CASSPNYEQFF

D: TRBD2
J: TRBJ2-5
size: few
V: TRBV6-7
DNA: TGTGCCAGCAGTTCCTCGACTAGCGGGATAGGGACCCAGTACTTC
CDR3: CASSSSTSGIGTQYF

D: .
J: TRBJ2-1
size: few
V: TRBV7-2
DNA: TGTGCCAGCAGCTTCTCCTCTACTTCCTACAATGAGCAGTTCTTC
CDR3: CASSFSSTSYNEQFF

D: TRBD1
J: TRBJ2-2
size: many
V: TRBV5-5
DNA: TGTGCCAGCAGTCCTAGAACGACCGGGACAGGGATCACCGGGGAGCTGTTTTTT
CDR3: CASSPRTTGTGITGELFF

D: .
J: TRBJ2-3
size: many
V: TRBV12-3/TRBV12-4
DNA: TGTGCCAGCAGTCCCCAAAGGGGAACAGATACGCAGTATTTT
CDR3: CASSPQRGTDTQYF

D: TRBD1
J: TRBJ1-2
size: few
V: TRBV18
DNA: TGTGCCAGCTCGCCTGGGACAGGGCAGTATGGCTACACCTTC
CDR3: CASSPGTGQYGYTF